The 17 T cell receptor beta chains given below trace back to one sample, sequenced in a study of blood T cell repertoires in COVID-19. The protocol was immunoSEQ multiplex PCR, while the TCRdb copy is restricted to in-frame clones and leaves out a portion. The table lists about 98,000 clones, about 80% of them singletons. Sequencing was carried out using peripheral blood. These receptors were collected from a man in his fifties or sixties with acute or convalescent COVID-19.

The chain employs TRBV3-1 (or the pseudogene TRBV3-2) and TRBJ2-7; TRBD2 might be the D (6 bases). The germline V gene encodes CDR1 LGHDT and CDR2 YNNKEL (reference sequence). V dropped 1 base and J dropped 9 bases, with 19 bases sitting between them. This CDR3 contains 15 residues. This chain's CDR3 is CASSQGGDPKSGQYF. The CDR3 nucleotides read TGTGCCAGCAGCCAAGGGGGGGACCCGAAAAGCGGGCAGTACTTC.

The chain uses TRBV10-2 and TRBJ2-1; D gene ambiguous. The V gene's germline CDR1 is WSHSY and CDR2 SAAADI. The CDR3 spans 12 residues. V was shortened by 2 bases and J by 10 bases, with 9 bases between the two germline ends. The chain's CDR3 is CASSEVVREQFF. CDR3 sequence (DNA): TGCGCCAGCAGTGAGGTTGTACGGGAGCAGTTCTTC.

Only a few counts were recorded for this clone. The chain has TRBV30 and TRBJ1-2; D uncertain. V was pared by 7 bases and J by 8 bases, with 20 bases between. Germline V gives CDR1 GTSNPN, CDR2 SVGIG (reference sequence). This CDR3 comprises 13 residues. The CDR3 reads CASPTLATYGYTF. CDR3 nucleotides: TGTGCCTCCCCGACTCTGGCAACATACGGCTACACCTTC. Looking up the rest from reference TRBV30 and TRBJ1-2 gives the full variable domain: SQTIHQWPATLVQPVGSPLSLECTVEGTSNPNLYWYRQAAGRGLQLLFYSVGIGQISSEVPQNLSASRPQDRQFILSSKKLLLSDSGFYLCASPTLATYGYTFGSGTRLTVV.

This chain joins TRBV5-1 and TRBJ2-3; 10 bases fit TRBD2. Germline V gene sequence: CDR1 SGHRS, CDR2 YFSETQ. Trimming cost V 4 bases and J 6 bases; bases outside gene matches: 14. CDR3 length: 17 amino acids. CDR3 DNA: TGCGCCAGCAGCCCCGGAGGTTCTAGCGGGGGATCGGATACGCAGTATTTT. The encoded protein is CASSPGGSSGGSDTQYF. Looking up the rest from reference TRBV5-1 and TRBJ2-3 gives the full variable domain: KAGVTQTPRYLIKTRGQQVTLSCSPISGHRSVSWYQQTPGQGLQFLFEYFSETQRNKGNFPGRFSGRQFSNSRSEMNVSTLELGDSALYLCASSPGGSSGGSDTQYFGPGTRLTVL.

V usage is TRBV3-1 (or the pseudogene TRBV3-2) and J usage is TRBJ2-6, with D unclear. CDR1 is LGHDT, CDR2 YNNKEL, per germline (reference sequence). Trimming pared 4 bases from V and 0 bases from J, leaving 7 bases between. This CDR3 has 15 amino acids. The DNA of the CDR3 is TGTGCCAGCAGCCCTTCGAGCTCTGGGGCCAACGTCCTGACTTTC. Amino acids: CASSPSSSGANVLTF.

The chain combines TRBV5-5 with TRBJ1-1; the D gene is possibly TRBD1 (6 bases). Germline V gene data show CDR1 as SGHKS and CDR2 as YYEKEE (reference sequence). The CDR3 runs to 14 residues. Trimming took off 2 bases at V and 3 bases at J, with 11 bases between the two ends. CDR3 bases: TGTGCCAGCAGCTTTAGACCAGGGGACACTGAAGCTTTCTTT. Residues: CASSFRPGDTEAFF.

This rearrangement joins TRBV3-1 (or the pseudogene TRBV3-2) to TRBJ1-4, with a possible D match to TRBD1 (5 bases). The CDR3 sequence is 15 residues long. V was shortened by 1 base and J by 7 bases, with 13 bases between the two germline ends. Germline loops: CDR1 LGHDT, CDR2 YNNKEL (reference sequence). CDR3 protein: CASSQGGMLFEKLFF. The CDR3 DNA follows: TGTGCCAGCAGCCAAGGGGGCATGTTATTTGAAAAACTGTTTTTT.

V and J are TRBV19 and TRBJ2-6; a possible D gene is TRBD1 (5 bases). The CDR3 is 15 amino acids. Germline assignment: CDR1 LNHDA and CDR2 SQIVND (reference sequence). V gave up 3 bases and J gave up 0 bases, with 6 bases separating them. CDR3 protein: CASSMTVSGANVLTF. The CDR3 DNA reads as TGTGCCAGTAGTATGACAGTCTCTGGGGCCAACGTCCTGACTTTC.

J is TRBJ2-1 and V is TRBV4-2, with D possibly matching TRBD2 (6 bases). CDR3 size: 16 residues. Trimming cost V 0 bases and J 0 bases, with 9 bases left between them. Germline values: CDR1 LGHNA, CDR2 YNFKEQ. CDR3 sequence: CASSQDWGLSYNEQFF. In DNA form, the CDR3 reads TGTGCCAGCAGCCAAGATTGGGGACTCTCCTACAATGAGCAGTTCTTC.

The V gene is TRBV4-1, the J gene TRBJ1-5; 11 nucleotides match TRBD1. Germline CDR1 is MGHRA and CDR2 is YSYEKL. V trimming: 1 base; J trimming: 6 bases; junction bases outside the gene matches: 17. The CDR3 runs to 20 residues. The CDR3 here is CASSQVATDRGRIVGQPQHF. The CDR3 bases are TGCGCCAGCAGCCAAGTTGCGACGGACAGGGGGCGCATCGTTGGTCAGCCCCAGCATTTT.

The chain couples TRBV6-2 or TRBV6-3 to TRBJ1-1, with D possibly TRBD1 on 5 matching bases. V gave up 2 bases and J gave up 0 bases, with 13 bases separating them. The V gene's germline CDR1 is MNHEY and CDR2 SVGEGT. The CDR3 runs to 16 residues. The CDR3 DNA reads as TGTGCCAGCAGTTACCCAACGGAGGGGCTGAACACTGAAGCTTTCTTT. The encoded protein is CASSYPTEGLNTEAFF.

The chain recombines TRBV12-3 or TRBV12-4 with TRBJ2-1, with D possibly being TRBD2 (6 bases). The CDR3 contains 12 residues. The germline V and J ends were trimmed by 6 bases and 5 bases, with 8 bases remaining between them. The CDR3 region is CASRWTNNEQFF. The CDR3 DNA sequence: TGTGCCAGCAGATGGACTAACAATGAGCAGTTCTTC.

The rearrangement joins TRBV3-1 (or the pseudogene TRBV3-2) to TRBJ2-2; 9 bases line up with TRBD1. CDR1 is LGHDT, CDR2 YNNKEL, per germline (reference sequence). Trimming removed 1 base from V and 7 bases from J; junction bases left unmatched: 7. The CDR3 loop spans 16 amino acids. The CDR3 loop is CASSQGGTGRIGELFF. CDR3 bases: TGTGCCAGCAGCCAAGGGGGGACAGGGCGCATCGGGGAGCTGTTTTTT.

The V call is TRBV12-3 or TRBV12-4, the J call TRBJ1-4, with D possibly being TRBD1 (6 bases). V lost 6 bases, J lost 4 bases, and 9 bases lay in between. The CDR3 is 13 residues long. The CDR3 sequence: CASRDSRNEKLFF. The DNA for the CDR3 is TGTGCCAGCAGGGACAGCCGTAATGAAAAACTGTTTTTT.

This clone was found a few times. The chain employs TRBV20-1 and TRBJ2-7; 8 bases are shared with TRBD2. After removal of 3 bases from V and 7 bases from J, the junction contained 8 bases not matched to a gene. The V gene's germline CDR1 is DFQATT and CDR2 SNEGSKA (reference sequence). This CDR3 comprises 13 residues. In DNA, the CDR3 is TGCAGTGCTAGTGTAGCGGGAAGGGATGAGCAGTACGTC. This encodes CSASVAGRDEQYV.

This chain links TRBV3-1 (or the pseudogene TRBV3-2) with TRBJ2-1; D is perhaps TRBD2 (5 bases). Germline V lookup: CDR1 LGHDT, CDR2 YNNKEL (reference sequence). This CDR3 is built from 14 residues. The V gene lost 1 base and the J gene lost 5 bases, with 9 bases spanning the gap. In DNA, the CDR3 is TGTGCCAGCAGCCAAGTAGGGAGAGACAATGAGCAGTTCTTC. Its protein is CASSQVGRDNEQFF.

The CDR3 is CASSPELAGARETQYF. For the CDR3, the DNA is TGTGCCAGCAGCCCCGAGCTAGCGGGGGCCCGGGAGACCCAGTACTTC. The gene calls are TRBV3-1 (or the pseudogene TRBV3-2) and TRBJ2-5, with 10 nucleotides matching TRBD2. The CDR3 contains 16 residues. Germline trimming cut 4 bases from V and 5 bases from J; bases unmatched to any gene: 10. Germline-derived CDR1 and CDR2 are LGHDT and YNNKEL (reference sequence).